This passage covers 27 T cell receptor beta chains from one sample sequenced in a study of OX40 agonist ivuxolimab in advanced cancers. The repertoire was sequenced with immunoSEQ multiplex PCR; TCRdb's copy has only in-frame clones and lacks some. The table includes about 49,000 clones, around 80% detected once. The sequencing used CD4+ or CD8+ T cells sorted from blood, collected in a trial of the OX40 agonist ivuxolimab. All receptors derive from an adult with an advanced solid tumor such as melanoma, head and neck, liver or kidney cancer.

V and J are TRBV5-4 and TRBJ2-1; D unresolved. This CDR3 is 13 amino acids long. V lost 1 base, J lost 6 bases, and 8 bases lay in between. Germline lookup yields CDR1 SGHNT and CDR2 YYREEE (reference sequence). The CDR3: CASSLPVSNEQFF. The CDR3 DNA is TGTGCCAGCAGCTTGCCAGTTAGCAATGAGCAGTTCTTC. The variable domain in full, completed from reference TRBV5-4 and TRBJ2-1, reads ETGVTQSPTHLIKTRGQQVTLRCSSQSGHNTVSWYQQALGQGPQFIFQYYREEENGRGNFPPRFSGLQFPNYSSELNVNALELDDSALYLCASSLPVSNEQFFGPGTRLTVL.

This chain links TRBV6-5 with TRBJ1-2; D unresolved. V was cut by 7 bases and J by 4 bases, with 19 bases left in between. Germline CDR1 reads MNHEY; CDR2 reads SVGAGI. The CDR3 is 15 amino acids. The CDR3 loop reads CASTPTGYHLYGYTF. DNA for the CDR3: TGTGCCAGCACCCCCACGGGATACCACCTCTATGGCTACACCTTC.

This chain uses TRBV10-1 with TRBJ1-1, with D possibly being TRBD1 (5 bases). This CDR3 region has 15 residues. V was cut by 5 bases and J by 1 base, with 14 bases left in between. Germline CDR1 reads WNHNN; CDR2 reads SYGVQD (reference sequence). The CDR3 here is CASSRDRWENTEAFF. CDR3 nucleotides: TGCGCCAGCAGTAGGGACCGTTGGGAGAACACTGAAGCTTTCTTT.

The chain is built from TRBV10-3 and TRBJ2-3; 14 bases map to TRBD2. CDR3 length: 20 amino acids. The J segment lost 2 bases and the V segment lost 3 bases, leaving 13 bases of the junction unmatched. Germline loops: CDR1 ENHRY, CDR2 SYGVKD. CDR3 residues: CAISDPGTSGSGYLTDTQYF. The CDR3 DNA reads TGTGCCATCAGTGATCCCGGGACTAGCGGGAGCGGATACCTCACAGATACGCAGTATTTT.

The rearrangement links TRBV7-3 to TRBJ2-2; TRBD2 aligns across 7 bases. This CDR3 contains 15 residues. Trimming cost V 2 bases and J 4 bases; bases outside gene matches: 4. CDR1 SGHTA and CDR2 FQGTGA come from the germline V gene. The CDR3 spells CASSLGRVGTGELFF. In nucleotides, the CDR3 is TGTGCCAGCAGCTTAGGGAGGGTTGGCACCGGGGAGCTGTTTTTT. Looking up the rest from reference TRBV7-3 and TRBJ2-2 gives the full variable domain: GAGVSQTPSNKVTEKGKYVELRCDPISGHTALYWYRQSLGQGPEFLIYFQGTGAADDSGLPNDRFFAVRPEGSVSTLKIQRTERGDSAVYLCASSLGRVGTGELFFGEGSRLTVL.

This sequence joins TRBV7-9 and TRBJ2-5; the D is unclear. This CDR3 region has 12 residues. Trimming shortened V by 1 base and J by 5 bases, and 5 bases separated the two germline ends. CDR1 is SEHNR and CDR2 is FQNEAQ in the germline V gene (reference sequence). CDR3 nucleotides: TGTGCCAGCAGCTTAGATGGTGAGACCCAGTACTTC. Encoded protein: CASSLDGETQYF.

This sequence joins TRBV9 and TRBJ2-1; D is undetermined. The CDR3 has 14 residues. Germline V gene lookup returns CDR1 SGDLS and CDR2 YYNGEE. Trimming cost V 3 bases and J 8 bases, with 15 bases left between them. The CDR3 reads CASSANFPRDEQFF. The CDR3 nucleotides are TGTGCCAGCAGCGCCAACTTTCCTAGGGATGAGCAGTTCTTC.

The genes are TRBV9 and TRBJ1-3; D is ambiguous. This CDR3 contains 15 residues. V was cut by 0 bases and J by 1 base, with 8 bases left in between. The V gene's germline CDR1 is SGDLS and CDR2 YYNGEE. The CDR3 DNA follows: TGTGCCAGCAGCGTAGACGCGCAATCTGGAAACACCATATATTTT. Its protein product is CASSVDAQSGNTIYF.

This clone was seen only once. The chain links TRBV6-5 to TRBJ1-6; D gene ambiguous. Germline V gene data show CDR1 as MNHEY and CDR2 as SVGAGI. The CDR3 sequence is 14 residues long. The V and J ends lost 4 bases and 5 bases respectively, with 9 bases between them. Written as DNA, the CDR3 is TGTGCCAGCAGTTTTGGGCGGGATAATTCACCCCTCCACTTT. Amino acid sequence: CASSFGRDNSPLHF.

This clone was recorded once. The V call is TRBV6-5, the J call TRBJ1-2; D remains ambiguous. V was trimmed by 6 bases and J by 5 bases, leaving 13 bases between them. The V gene's germline CDR1 is MNHEY and CDR2 SVGAGI. The CDR3 runs to 13 residues. Here the CDR3 DNA reads TGTGCCAGCAGCCATAGACAAGCGTATGGCTACACCTTC. It specifies CASSHRQAYGYTF.

The table lists this clone with a few counts. The gene calls are TRBV6-6 and TRBJ2-3; no reliable D call. V was pared by 4 bases and J by 1 base, with 15 bases between. The CDR3 spans 16 residues. Per the germline V gene, CDR1 is MNHNY and CDR2 is SVGAGI (reference sequence). Written as DNA, the CDR3 is TGTGCCAGCAGTTCCAGGTCCCCCCTTGGCACAGATACGCAGTATTTT. Translated: CASSSRSPLGTDTQYF.

The chain uses TRBV6-5 and TRBJ2-5, with 12 bases matching TRBD2. The DNA end is more similar to TRBJ2-7, so the J call may be wrong. Germline lookup yields CDR1 MNHEY and CDR2 SVGAGI. The CDR3 has 15 amino acids. DNA for the CDR3: TGTGCCAGCAGTTACTCGACTAGCGGGAGTCGCGAGCAGTACTTC. It codes for CASSYSTSGSREQYF.

The gene calls are TRBV19 and TRBJ2-3; 10 bases align to TRBD2. The CDR3 covers 15 residues. The trim removed 9 bases at V and 4 bases at J, leaving 10 bases unmatched. CDR1 LNHDA and CDR2 SQIVND come from the germline V gene (reference sequence). The CDR3 DNA is TGTGCCAGCCTTGCTACTAGCGGGAATTCAGATACGCAGTATTTT. This sequence encodes CASLATSGNSDTQYF.

This chain connects TRBV19 to TRBJ2-5; tentative D call: TRBD1 (6 bases). The CDR3 has 15 amino acids. The germline V gene has CDR1 LNHDA and CDR2 SQIVND (reference sequence). V lost 6 bases and J 5 bases, leaving 19 bases between the germline ends. CDR3 loop: CASRHTGTIQETQYF. CDR3 nucleotide sequence: TGTGCCAGTAGGCATACCGGGACAATCCAGGAGACCCAGTACTTC. Using reference TRBV19 and TRBJ2-5 for the parts outside the CDR3, the full variable domain is DGGITQSPKYLFRKEGQNVTLSCEQNLNHDAMYWYRQDPGQGLRLIYYSQIVNDFQKGDIAEGYSVSREKKESFPLTVTSAQKNPTAFYLCASRHTGTIQETQYFGPGTRLLVL.

The rearrangement uses TRBV20-1 and TRBJ2-5; D unclear. The CDR3 has 11 residues. Between the trimmed V and J ends, which lost 2 bases and 2 bases, there was a span of 3 bases. Germline V CDR1 and CDR2: DFQATT, SNEGSKA (reference sequence). The CDR3 DNA sequence: TGCAGTGCTAGATATCAAGAGACCCAGTACTTC. Translated, it gives CSARYQETQYF.

The chain couples TRBV10-3 to TRBJ2-1, with 11 bases fitting TRBD2. The CDR3 is 15 residues long. Trimming removed 3 bases from V and 5 bases from J; junction bases left unmatched: 3. Germline V gene lookup returns CDR1 ENHRY and CDR2 SYGVKD. Written as DNA, the CDR3 is TGTGCCATCAGTGACGGGACTAGCGGAAACAATGAGCAGTTCTTC. The encoded protein is CAISDGTSGNNEQFF.

Concerning this clone: Distinct nucleotide sequences in the sample also encode this CDR3. This chain connects TRBV6-1 to TRBJ2-5; tentative D call: TRBD2 (5 bases). V was trimmed by 7 bases and J by 6 bases, leaving 12 bases between them. This CDR3 is built from 12 residues. Germline V gene sequence: CDR1 MNHNS, CDR2 SASEGT. CDR3 DNA sequence: TGTGCCAGCAATCCAGGAGGCAAGACCCAGTACTTC. Amino acid sequence: CASNPGGKTQYF.

CDR3 bases: TGTGCCAGCAGCAATGTAACCACTGAAGCTTTCTTT. Amino acid sequence: CASSNVTTEAFF. V is TRBV5-4 and J is TRBJ1-1; D gene ambiguous. The CDR3 loop spans 12 amino acids. The V gene's germline CDR1 is SGHNT and CDR2 YYREEE (reference sequence). V shed 4 bases and J shed 4 bases, with 8 bases lying between them.

In this sample, this clone turned up once. The chain joins TRBV15 to TRBJ2-3, with a tentative D call TRBD2 (6 bases). Trimming took off 6 bases at V and 1 base at J, with 14 bases between the two ends. The CDR3 is 15 residues long. Germline-derived CDR1 and CDR2 are LNHNV and YYDKDF (reference sequence). DNA for the CDR3: TGTGCCACCAGGGGGGAGGCAGTTCGCACAGATACGCAGTATTTT. It is translated as CATRGEAVRTDTQYF. Full variable domain (missing parts from reference TRBV15 and TRBJ2-3): DAMVIQNPRYQVTQFGKPVTLSCSQTLNHNVMYWYQQKSSQAPKLLFHYYDKDFNNEADTPDNFQSRRPNTSFCFLDIRSPGLGDTAMYLCATRGEAVRTDTQYFGPGTRLTVL.

J is TRBJ2-7 and V is TRBV15; D remains ambiguous. The V gene's germline CDR1 is LNHNV and CDR2 YYDKDF (reference sequence). The CDR3 is made up of 14 amino acids. V gave up 0 bases and J gave up 2 bases, with 8 bases separating them. The CDR3 DNA sequence: TGTGCCACCAGCAGAGATTTAGGACCCTACGAGCAGTACTTC. This encodes CATSRDLGPYEQYF.

V is TRBV6-1 and J is TRBJ2-6, with 7 bases identical to TRBD2. CDR3 length equals 17 residues. With 3 bases clipped from V and 0 bases from J, the junction kept 5 bases outside the gene matches. The germline V gene has CDR1 MNHNS and CDR2 SASEGT. The CDR3 DNA reads as TGTGCCAGCAGTGATCGGGGGGTTAGCTCTGGGGCCAACGTCCTGACTTTC. Residues: CASSDRGVSSGANVLTF.

This sequence joins TRBV9 and TRBJ2-4; D call uncertain. Trimming shortened V by 4 bases and J by 9 bases, and 11 bases separated the two germline ends. This CDR3 is 12 amino acids long. CDR1 and CDR2 from the germline V gene are SGDLS and YYNGEE. The CDR3 protein is CASSPTAGIQYF. CDR3 nucleotides: TGTGCCAGCAGCCCAACCGCAGGCATTCAGTACTTC.

The chain employs TRBV9 and TRBJ1-2; D is possibly TRBD1 (6 bases). With 0 bases removed from V and 7 bases from J, the gap between germline ends came to 7 bases. This CDR3 is built from 12 residues. Germline V lookup: CDR1 SGDLS, CDR2 YYNGEE. CDR3 bases: TGTGCCAGCAGCGTAGTACAGGGTGGCTACACCTTC. Its protein product is CASSVVQGGYTF.

V is TRBV27 and J is TRBJ2-7; possible D gene TRBD2, 6 bases. Trimming removed 1 base at V and 5 bases at J, with 6 bases between. CDR1 and CDR2 (germline): MNHEY, SMNVEV (reference sequence). The CDR3 runs 12 residues. Here the CDR3 DNA reads TGTGCCAGCAGTTTATGGGGGGACGAGCAGTACTTC. Its protein product is CASSLWGDEQYF.

This clone occurred once. The rearrangement joins TRBV28 to TRBJ1-1, with no clear D. Germline lookup yields CDR1 MDHEN and CDR2 SYDVKM. V lost 6 bases and J 5 bases, leaving 13 bases between the germline ends. There are 13 residues in the CDR3. The CDR3 protein is CASSNPEGTEAFF. CDR3 sequence (DNA): TGTGCCAGCAGCAACCCGGAAGGGACTGAAGCTTTCTTT.

The V and J genes are TRBV5-1 and TRBJ2-7; tentative D call: TRBD1 (7 bases). There are 14 residues in the CDR3. The germline gives CDR1 SGHRS, CDR2 YFSETQ. Trimming took 3 bases from V and 2 from J, leaving 12 bases between them. CDR3 DNA: TGCGCCAGCAGCTGGGGGGACAGAACCTACGAGCAGTACTTC. Amino acids: CASSWGDRTYEQYF.

The table lists this clone with a count of one. The chain links TRBV5-4 to TRBJ2-1; 13 nucleotides match TRBD2. The CDR3 has 16 residues. The V segment lost 2 bases and the J segment 8 bases; nucleotides outside the gene matches: 7. CDR1 and CDR2 from the germline V gene are SGHNT and YYREEE (reference sequence). In DNA form, the CDR3 reads TGTGCCAGCAGCTTACGACTAGCGGGAGGAGGAGATGAGCAGTTCTTC. Protein sequence: CASSLRLAGGGDEQFF.